This T cell receptor beta chain was retrieved from a study of CD8+CD57+ T cells in acquired aplastic anemia. Study-level background: Sorted CD4+ and CD8+ cells yielded DNA averaging around 3.5 ug. Overall study findings and caveats: Between patients and controls, CD8+ Simpson's diversity did not vary significantly. Researchers report that 25 to 30 CD8+ CDR3 sequences appeared in both patients and controls.

Genomic DNA provided the template from which TCR beta VDJ and CDR3 profiles were obtained. TCRdb passed the reads through MiXCR, listing each CDR3 protein once. Of 150,000 to 200,000 distinct CDR3 sequences listed, under 70% are singletons. Concerning this clonotype: Antigen specificity is unknown.

The sequence was collected from a human donor with severe aplastic anemia or a healthy control (not recorded which). Sequenced sample: sorted CD4+, CD8+, or CD8+CD57+ T cells (not recorded which) from PBMCs.

CDR3 loop: CATSRGRVGEGSYEQYF. The DNA for the CDR3 is TGTGCCACCAGCAGAGGTCGGGTGGGGGAGGGAAGCTACGAGCAGTACTTC. V usage is TRBV15 and J usage is TRBJ2-7, with 7 bases fitting TRBD2. The CDR3 runs 17 residues. Germline V lookup: CDR1 LNHNV, CDR2 YYDKDF (reference sequence). Trimming cost V 1 base and J 3 bases; bases outside gene matches: 12.